What follows are 31 T cell receptor beta chains derived from one specimen sequenced in a study of shared clonotypes between healthy human individuals. Method: immunoSEQ multiplex PCR; TCRdb's copy keeps in-frame clones and lacks some. This sample yields nearly 1,000,000 clones, of which 76% are seen a single time; about 1.5% belongs to the top ten. The sample consisted of memory CD4+ T cells sorted from blood. Subset denoted: CD45RA-negative fraction. The receptors stem from a man younger than 30 in good health.

This chain connects TRBV7-2 to TRBJ2-5; D is unresolved. The ends were cut back, 5 bases at V and 5 bases at J, with 18 bases in the middle. Germline-derived CDR1 and CDR2 are SGHTA and FQGNSA. The CDR3 totals 15 residues. CDR3 amino acids: CASSQGPLSRETQYF. The CDR3 DNA follows: TGTGCCAGCAGCCAAGGACCTTTAAGTCGGGAGACCCAGTACTTC.

V usage is TRBV30 and J usage is TRBJ2-2; D is unresolved. Trimming stripped 2 bases from V and 4 bases from J, with 8 bases between. The CDR3 runs to 13 residues. The germline gives CDR1 GTSNPN, CDR2 SVGIG (reference sequence). CDR3 DNA sequence: TGTGCCTGGAGTTCCCGCGGCACCGGGGAGCTGTTTTTT. Translation gives CAWSSRGTGELFF.

The chain is built from TRBV7-9 and TRBJ2-3; 12 nucleotides agree with TRBD1. Germline V gives CDR1 SEHNR, CDR2 FQNEAQ (reference sequence). After removal of 6 bases from V and 3 bases from J, the junction contained 7 bases not matched to a gene. This CDR3 is built from 16 residues. CDR3 protein: CASRQPGQGATDTQYF. CDR3 DNA sequence: TGTGCCAGCAGACAACCGGGACAGGGGGCGACAGATACGCAGTATTTT.

This sequence joins TRBV28 and TRBJ1-6; tentatively, D is TRBD1 (5 bases). CDR1 is MDHEN and CDR2 is SYDVKM in the germline V gene. CDR3 length: 16 residues. With 10 bases removed from V and 2 bases from J, the gap between germline ends came to 18 bases. This CDR3 reads CATRGRTSPYNSPLHF. The CDR3 nucleotides read TGTGCCACCCGTGGGAGGACAAGCCCCTATAATTCACCCCTCCACTTT.

V gene TRBV6-1 combines with J gene TRBJ2-7, with 11 nucleotides matching TRBD1. V was clipped by 11 bases and J by 4 bases; unmatched bases: 10. The CDR3 has 14 amino acids. Per germline, CDR1 MNHNS and CDR2 SASEGT. CDR3: CAGQPGQGVYEQYF. The CDR3 coding sequence is TGTGCCGGTCAGCCGGGACAGGGGGTTTACGAGCAGTACTTC.

This clone has only a few counts. The chain's CDR3 is CASSQGVGSSYEQYF. The CDR3 nucleotides are TGTGCCAGCAGTCAAGGGGTCGGGAGCTCCTACGAGCAGTACTTC. The J gene is TRBJ2-7, the V gene TRBV2, with TRBD2 as a possible D gene (6 bases). This CDR3 contains 15 residues. The V gene lost 5 bases and the J gene lost 0 bases, with 14 bases spanning the gap. CDR1 is SNHLY and CDR2 is FYNNEI in the germline V gene.

This clone was counted a few times. This chain uses TRBV30 with TRBJ1-5; 9 bases align to TRBD1. Germline values: CDR1 GTSNPN, CDR2 SVGIG (reference sequence). This CDR3 comprises 15 residues. After removal of 6 bases from V and 2 bases from J, the junction contained 8 bases not matched to a gene. The CDR3 DNA reads as TGTGCCTGCTCGGCCTGGACAGGGGGCAATCAGCCCCAGCATTTT. Its protein is CACSAWTGGNQPQHF.

As DNA, the CDR3 is TGTGCCAGCAGCCCAAGGGGGGGGGCTAATGAAAAACTGTTTTTT. Protein product: CASSPRGGANEKLFF. The chain recombines TRBV6-1 with TRBJ1-4; TRBD1 might be the D (6 bases). The CDR3 has 15 amino acids. V was trimmed by 6 bases and J by 3 bases, leaving 14 bases between them. Germline CDR1 reads MNHNS; CDR2 reads SASEGT.

The chain joins TRBV5-1 to TRBJ2-7; 10 bases agree with TRBD1. The V and J ends lost 1 base and 3 bases, in that order; junction bases with no gene match: 7. Germline CDR1 is SGHRS and CDR2 is YFSETQ. The CDR3 spans 16 residues. CDR3 amino acids: CASSLTGDRGFYEQYF. DNA for the CDR3: TGCGCCAGCAGCTTGACCGGGGACAGGGGCTTCTACGAGCAGTACTTC.

V gene TRBV10-3 combines with J gene TRBJ1-6; D is possibly TRBD1 (5 bases). The CDR3 is made up of 14 amino acids. Per germline, CDR1 ENHRY and CDR2 SYGVKD. V was clipped by 11 bases and J by 6 bases, with 17 bases between them. This CDR3 is CASGRESGNSPLHF. DNA of the CDR3: TGTGCCTCGGGACGGGAAAGCGGTAATTCACCCCTCCACTTT.

The CDR3 loop is CASSYSTGYTF. The CDR3 DNA reads TGTGCCAGCAGTTACTCGACTGGCTACACCTTC. The chain uses TRBV6-6 and TRBJ1-2; D gene ambiguous. The CDR3 has 11 amino acids. CDR1 is MNHNY and CDR2 is SVGAGI in the germline V gene (reference sequence). Trimming took 0 bases from V and 7 from J, leaving 3 bases between them.

CDR3 coding DNA: TGTGCCAGCAGCTTAGAAGCCAGGCAGCTGGATACGCAGTATTTT. This codes for CASSLEARQLDTQYF. The chain combines TRBV7-2 with TRBJ2-3, with unresolved D. CDR3 size: 15 residues. Between the trimmed V and J ends, which lost 1 base and 6 bases, there was a span of 14 bases. Germline V lookup: CDR1 SGHTA, CDR2 FQGNSA. Combining the CDR3 with reference TRBV7-2 and TRBJ2-3 gives the whole variable domain GAGVSQSPSNKVTEKGKDVELRCDPISGHTALYWYRQSLGQGLEFLIYFQGNSAPDKSGLPSDRFSAERTGGSVSTLTIQRTQQEDSAVYLCASSLEARQLDTQYFGPGTRLTVL.

This clone was counted a single time. The chain has TRBV28 and TRBJ2-7, with D tentatively TRBD1 (7 bases). The germline V gene has CDR1 MDHEN and CDR2 SYDVKM. The CDR3 length is 14 residues. Trimming stripped 5 bases from V and 7 bases from J, with 18 bases between. The CDR3 sequence: CASSHDREEEEQYF. DNA for the CDR3: TGTGCCAGCAGTCACGACAGGGAGGAGGAAGAGCAGTACTTC.

The rearrangement uses TRBV27 and TRBJ1-5; the D gene is possibly TRBD1 (5 bases). CDR1 is MNHEY, CDR2 SMNVEV, per germline (reference sequence). The V end lost 1 base, the J end lost 6 bases, and 13 bases lay between the germline ends. This CDR3 is built from 15 residues. The CDR3 is CASSLFGQGGQPQHF. CDR3 nucleotide sequence: TGTGCCAGCAGTTTATTTGGGCAGGGCGGTCAGCCCCAGCATTTT.

This clone has only one observation. The chain has TRBV11-2 and TRBJ2-7; 10 bases align to TRBD2. Per germline, CDR1 SGHAT and CDR2 FQNNGV. The CDR3 is 15 amino acids. With V trimmed by 3 bases and J by 2 bases, 4 bases remained unmatched. CDR3 sequence: CASSFLSGGTYEQYF. DNA for the CDR3: TGTGCCAGCAGCTTTCTTAGCGGGGGGACCTACGAGCAGTACTTC. The full variable domain, rest sourced from reference TRBV11-2 and TRBJ2-7, is EAGVAQSPRYKIIEKRQSVAFWCNPISGHATLYWYQQILGQGPKLLIQFQNNGVVDDSQLPKDRFSAERLKGVDSTLKIQPAKLEDSAVYLCASSFLSGGTYEQYFGPGTRLTVT.

This chain connects TRBV14 to TRBJ1-4; D is ambiguous. Germline V gives CDR1 SGHDN, CDR2 FVKESK. V lost 1 base and J lost 0, with 12 bases in between. The CDR3 has 17 residues. The DNA for the CDR3 is TGTGCCAGCAGCCAAGTCTGGGTTGGAGCAACTAATGAAAAACTGTTTTTT. Translating gives CASSQVWVGATNEKLFF. Using reference TRBV14 and TRBJ1-4 for the parts outside the CDR3, the full variable domain is EAGVTQFPSHSVIEKGQTVTLRCDPISGHDNLYWYRRVMGKEIKFLLHFVKESKQDESGMPNNRFLAERTGGTYSTLKVQPAELEDSGVYFCASSQVWVGATNEKLFFGSGTQLSVL.

The V call is TRBV11-2, the J call TRBJ2-3; D tentatively reads TRBD1 or TRBD2 (5 bases each). Trimming took off 2 bases at V and 6 bases at J, with 12 bases between the two ends. The CDR3 covers 14 residues. The germline CDR1 and CDR2 sequences are SGHAT and FQNNGV. The CDR3 region is CASSLWGRRDTQYF. In DNA, the CDR3 is TGTGCCAGCAGCTTATGGGGCAGGAGGGATACGCAGTATTTT.

The chain employs TRBV9 and TRBJ1-4, with no clear D. The germline V and J ends were trimmed by 0 bases and 7 bases, with 7 bases remaining between them. The CDR3 contains 13 residues. Germline V gene data show CDR1 as SGDLS and CDR2 as YYNGEE. CDR3 nucleotide sequence: TGTGCCAGCAGCGTAGAGAAAGGTGAAAAACTGTTTTTT. It codes for CASSVEKGEKLFF.

CDR3 bases: TGTGCCGGGCGCTTCTGGGGGGGCACTGAAGCTTTCTTT. It yields the protein CAGRFWGGTEAFF. The V gene is TRBV30, the J gene TRBJ1-1; maybe TRBD1 (5 bases). CDR1 GTSNPN and CDR2 SVGIG come from the germline V gene (reference sequence). This CDR3 is 13 amino acids long. The V and J ends lost 8 bases and 4 bases respectively, with 17 bases between them.

The CDR3 is CASSYQEGGEQYF. CDR3 sequence (DNA): TGCGCCAGCAGCTACCAGGAGGGGGGCGAGCAGTACTTC. The chain employs TRBV5-1 and TRBJ2-7; D is tentatively TRBD1 or TRBD2 (6 bases each). The CDR3 length is 13 residues. Germline V gene sequence: CDR1 SGHRS, CDR2 YFSETQ. Trimming stripped 3 bases from V and 6 bases from J, with 13 bases between.

The chain's CDR3 is CAITRTGAPGNEQFF. The CDR3, as DNA: TGTGCCATCACAAGGACAGGAGCCCCTGGGAATGAGCAGTTCTTC. The rearrangement links TRBV10-3 to TRBJ2-1; 7 bases match TRBD1. J lost 7 bases, V lost 7 bases, and 13 bases had no gene match. The CDR3 runs 15 residues. The germline gives CDR1 ENHRY, CDR2 SYGVKD.

This clone was seen more than once but under ten times. V usage is TRBV2 and J usage is TRBJ2-1, with 8 bases that match TRBD1. Germline CDR1 SNHLY, CDR2 FYNNEI. J was trimmed by 3 bases and V by 3 bases; bases with no gene match: 1. The CDR3 spans 14 residues. CDR3 DNA: TGTGCCAGCAGTGATGGACAGGGCTACAATGAGCAGTTCTTC. This gives the protein CASSDGQGYNEQFF.

This clone has only a few counts. V usage is TRBV27 and J usage is TRBJ1-2; the match to TRBD1 covers 10 bases. CDR1 and CDR2 from the germline V gene are MNHEY and SMNVEV (reference sequence). J lost 5 bases, V lost 6 bases, and 9 bases had no gene match. CDR3 length equals 15 residues. The CDR3: CASRLGQGDRYGYTF. Here the CDR3 DNA reads TGTGCCAGCAGACTCGGACAGGGGGATAGATATGGCTACACCTTC.

The rearrangement links TRBV18 to TRBJ2-5, with 7 positions matching TRBD1. The CDR3 is 13 residues long. CDR1 and CDR2 (germline): KGHSH, LQKENI. V shed 4 bases and J 3 bases; nucleotides not matched to a gene: 2. The CDR3 region has the DNA TGTGCCAGCTCACGTGGGACAGAAGAGACCCAGTACTTC. Amino acid sequence: CASSRGTEETQYF. Full variable domain (outside the CDR3, taken from reference TRBV18 and TRBJ2-5): NAGVMQNPRHLVRRRGQEARLRCSPMKGHSHVYWYRQLPEEGLKFMVYLQKENIIDESGMPKERFSAEFPKEGPSILRIQQVVRGDSAAYFCASSRGTEETQYFGPGTRLLVL.

The chain links TRBV7-9 to TRBJ2-7; D perhaps matches TRBD1 (5 bases). This CDR3 has 14 residues. The V gene lost 1 base and the J gene lost 6 bases, with 13 bases spanning the gap. Germline loops: CDR1 SEHNR, CDR2 FQNEAQ (reference sequence). CDR3 nucleotide sequence: TGTGCCAGCAGCTTAGGGCAGGGTACCTCCGAGCAGTACTTC. It is translated as CASSLGQGTSEQYF.

This chain connects TRBV7-2 to TRBJ2-5, with TRBD1 matching over 10 bases. Germline V gene data show CDR1 as SGHTA and CDR2 as FQGNSA. The ends lost 5 bases at V and 5 bases at J; junction bases unmatched: 8. CDR3 length: 15 amino acids. The chain's CDR3 is CASSLRTGGRETQYF. The CDR3 coding sequence is TGTGCCAGCAGCCTACGGACAGGGGGGCGGGAGACCCAGTACTTC. The full variable domain, rest sourced from reference TRBV7-2 and TRBJ2-5, is GAGVSQSPSNKVTEKGKDVELRCDPISGHTALYWYRQSLGQGLEFLIYFQGNSAPDKSGLPSDRFSAERTGGSVSTLTIQRTQQEDSAVYLCASSLRTGGRETQYFGPGTRLLVL.

The chain employs TRBV11-2 and TRBJ1-2; D not certain. V lost 4 bases, J lost 7 bases, and 10 bases lay in between. CDR1 is SGHAT and CDR2 is FQNNGV in the germline V gene. The CDR3 extends over 12 amino acids. The CDR3: CASSSRAGGYTF. DNA for the CDR3: TGTGCCAGCAGCTCCCGTGCGGGTGGCTACACCTTC.

V and J are TRBV7-2 and TRBJ1-2; D possibly corresponds to TRBD1 (5 bases). Between the trimmed V and J ends, which lost 5 bases and 4 bases, there was a span of 20 bases. In germline, CDR1 is SGHTA, CDR2 FQGNSA. CDR3 length: 16 amino acids. CDR3 in DNA: TGTGCCAGCAGCCCTGGATCCGGGGGATCCCTCTATGGCTACACCTTC. Amino acids: CASSPGSGGSLYGYTF.

The chain has TRBV18 and TRBJ2-7; a possible D gene is TRBD1 (6 bases). CDR3 length: 13 amino acids. Per the germline V gene, CDR1 is KGHSH and CDR2 is LQKENI. V lost 6 bases to trimming and J lost 5 bases, with 14 bases between them. CDR3 DNA sequence: TGTGCCAGCTCTACGGTGAGGGACAACGAGCAGTACTTC. It translates to CASSTVRDNEQYF.

V and J are TRBV7-9 and TRBJ2-2, with D tentatively TRBD1 (6 bases). CDR3 size: 15 residues. V lost 3 bases and J 6 bases, leaving 14 bases between the germline ends. Germline values: CDR1 SEHNR, CDR2 FQNEAQ (reference sequence). CDR3 protein: CASSFSETGSGELFF. The CDR3 nucleotides are TGTGCCAGCAGCTTTTCCGAGACAGGTTCCGGGGAGCTGTTTTTT.

This chain joins TRBV29-1 and TRBJ1-4; no firm D call. The germline gives CDR1 SQVTM, CDR2 ANQGSEA. This CDR3 comprises 12 residues. The germline V and J ends were trimmed by 3 bases and 7 bases, with 9 bases remaining between them. CDR3 region: CSVEKETEKLFF. The CDR3 DNA follows: TGCAGCGTTGAGAAGGAAACTGAAAAACTGTTTTTT.